The 20 T cell receptor beta chains in this list originate from one sample, sequenced in a study of regulatory T cells in long-lasting Graves disease. Time point meaning: newly diagnosed GD, antithyroid drugs for less than 3 months. The authors made the TCR library using RNA they extracted from PBMCs. Relying on iRepertoire HTBI primers and Arm-PCR of CDR3 regions, the team built TCR beta libraries. Each CDR3 protein gets one entry after TCRdb re-called the multiplex PCR reads with MiXCR. The table records fewer than 650,000 distinct CDR3 sequences, around 15% of them present only once. These data were likewise used in another study, on T cells in Graves' hyperthyroidism and ophthalmopathy.

Sequenced material: peripheral blood mononuclear cells (PBMCs), taken at new diagnosis, from a patient treated with antithyroid drugs. These receptors originate from a woman aged 30 to 39 with Graves disease.

J is TRBJ1-1 and V is TRBV18; the D is unclear. The germline gives CDR1 KGHSH, CDR2 LQKENI. The CDR3 is 13 residues long. The V gene lost 4 bases and the J gene lost 3 bases, with 9 bases spanning the gap. In nucleotides, the CDR3 is TGTGCCAGCTCACGCCAAGAATACACTGAAGCTTTCTTT. Protein sequence: CASSRQEYTEAFF.

The table lists this clonotype with many counts. The chain links TRBV20-1 to TRBJ1-3, with D possibly being TRBD1 (6 bases). The CDR3 is 14 residues long. CDR1 and CDR2 from the germline V gene are DFQATT and SNEGSKA (reference sequence). The V end was cut by 6 bases, the J end by 4 bases, with 16 bases between. The CDR3 bases are TGCAGTGCCGGAGGGGGGCAGGGAGGAAACACCATATATTTT. Its translation is CSAGGGQGGNTIYF.

This clonotype was observed many times. This sequence joins TRBV2 and TRBJ2-6; D is perhaps TRBD2 (6 bases). The CDR3 is made up of 17 amino acids. Deletions cut 6 bases from V and 0 bases from J, with 15 bases between. Germline V gene lookup returns CDR1 SNHLY and CDR2 FYNNEI. CDR3 sequence (DNA): TGTGCCAGCAGGCTTCAGGGAGGTCCCTCTGGGGCCAACGTCCTGACTTTC. Amino acid sequence: CASRLQGGPSGANVLTF. Full variable domain (outside the CDR3, taken from reference TRBV2 and TRBJ2-6): EPEVTQTPSHQVTQMGQEVILRCVPISNHLYFYWYRQILGQKVEFLVSFYNNEISEKSEIFDDQFSVERPDGSNFTLKIRSTKLEDSAMYFCASRLQGGPSGANVLTFGAGSRLTVL.

This clonotype was seen more than once but under ten times. The genes are TRBV18 and TRBJ2-7, with 12 bases lining up with TRBD2. The junction had 12 bases not matched to a gene; V was cut back by 3 bases and J by 6 bases. The CDR3 is made up of 17 amino acids. Germline CDR1 and CDR2: KGHSH and LQKENI. DNA for the CDR3: TGTGCCAGCTCACCCCGTCGTGGGCTAGCGGGAGGGGGCGAGCAGTACTTC. Translating gives CASSPRRGLAGGGEQYF.

The rearrangement links TRBV12-3 or TRBV12-4 to TRBJ1-5; 8 positions match TRBD1. The trim removed 6 bases at V and 5 bases at J, leaving 6 bases unmatched. The CDR3 totals 14 residues. CDR3 in amino acids: CASRRTGSDQPQHF. DNA of the CDR3: TGTGCCAGCAGAAGGACAGGGAGTGATCAGCCCCAGCATTTT.

This clonotype was seen at least ten times. The rearrangement joins TRBV24-1 to TRBJ2-3; D not certain. CDR1 and CDR2 (germline): KGHDR, SFDVKD. This CDR3 region has 12 residues. Trimming cost V 7 bases and J 2 bases, with 6 bases left between them. The CDR3 nucleotides read TGTGCCACCAGCCTCTACACAGATACGCAGTATTTT. Its translation is CATSLYTDTQYF.

The table lists this clonotype with many counts. The V and J genes are TRBV7-2 and TRBJ2-7, with a tentative D call TRBD1 (5 bases). Germline lookup yields CDR1 SGHTA and CDR2 FQGNSA. This CDR3 is 14 amino acids long. Trimming cost V 4 bases and J 7 bases, with 17 bases left between them. The CDR3 loop is CASSSYSGPGEQYF. The CDR3 nucleotides are TGTGCCAGCAGCTCTTATTCCGGGCCAGGGGAGCAGTACTTC.

The genes are TRBV20-1 and TRBJ2-5; no clear D. The CDR3 extends over 14 amino acids. Germline values: CDR1 DFQATT, CDR2 SNEGSKA (reference sequence). V lost 3 bases and J lost 5, with 16 bases in between. CDR3: CSASSPRSRETQYF. DNA of the CDR3: TGCAGTGCTAGTTCGCCCCGCAGTCGCGAGACCCAGTACTTC.

This clonotype was seen repeatedly, ten times or more. This chain connects TRBV12-3 or TRBV12-4 to TRBJ2-2; unclear D gene. This CDR3 is built from 12 residues. Trimming removed 7 bases at V and 4 bases at J, with 7 bases between. The CDR3 sequence is CASTLATGELFF. CDR3 DNA sequence: TGTGCCAGCACCCTCGCCACCGGGGAGCTGTTTTTT.

The CDR3 here is CASTLQGRGETAIYF. The CDR3 region has the DNA TGTGCCAGCACCTTACAGGGCCGCGGGGAAACGGCCATATATTTT. The V and J genes are TRBV12-3 or TRBV12-4 and TRBJ1-3, with D perhaps matching TRBD1 (6 bases). With 7 bases removed from V and 11 bases from J, the gap between germline ends came to 24 bases. The CDR3 covers 15 residues.

In DNA form, the CDR3 reads TGTGCCAGCAGCTCCACAGGGGCTGGTGAAAAACTGTTTTTT. Its protein product is CASSSTGAGEKLFF. The chain links TRBV27 to TRBJ1-4; 7 nucleotides agree with TRBD1. The CDR3 is 14 residues long. CDR1 is MNHEY and CDR2 is SMNVEV in the germline V gene (reference sequence). With 6 bases clipped from V and 7 bases from J, the junction kept 8 bases outside the gene matches.

Notes on this clonotype: This clone may be a read error of a much larger clone one base away. The V call is TRBV29-1, the J call TRBJ2-1; D remains unclear. V lost 7 bases and J 6 bases, leaving 16 bases between the germline ends. CDR3 length: 13 residues. CDR1 is SQVTM, CDR2 ANQGSEA, per germline. In nucleotides, the CDR3 is TGCAGCGAAGCTCCTGCACGGACCAATGAGCAGTTCTTC. Its protein product is CSEAPARTNEQFF.

This clonotype was recorded many times. The chain carries TRBV28 and TRBJ2-7, with 7 positions matching TRBD1. The ends lost 10 bases at V and 3 bases at J; junction bases unmatched: 12. This CDR3 region has 14 residues. Per the germline V gene, CDR1 is MDHEN and CDR2 is SYDVKM. This chain's CDR3 is CATNRDSLFYEQYF. As DNA, the CDR3 is TGTGCCACTAACCGGGACAGTTTATTCTACGAGCAGTACTTC.

This clonotype appeared many times. The chain links TRBV30 to TRBJ2-1, with D possibly being TRBD2 (5 bases). The last part of the DNA fits TRBJ2-5 better; the J call may be wrong. The CDR3 covers 13 residues. CDR1 and CDR2 (germline): GTSNPN, SVGIG (reference sequence). The CDR3 spells CAWSGILQETQYF. The CDR3 nucleotides are TGTGCCTGGAGCGGGATCCTCCAAGAGACCCAGTACTTC.

Many counts were recorded for this clonotype. The chain couples TRBV28 to TRBJ1-1; possible D gene TRBD1, 6 bases. This CDR3 is 14 amino acids long. Trimming stripped 8 bases from V and 3 bases from J, with 16 bases between. Germline V gene lookup returns CDR1 MDHEN and CDR2 SYDVKM. CDR3 in DNA: TGTGCCAGCCTTGAGGGGGGCGGGGACACTGAAGCTTTCTTT. This encodes CASLEGGGDTEAFF. Full variable domain (missing parts from reference TRBV28 and TRBJ1-1): DVKVTQSSRYLVKRTGEKVFLECVQDMDHENMFWYRQDPGLGLRLIYFSYDVKMKEKGDIPEGYSVSREKKERFSLILESASTNQTSMYLCASLEGGGDTEAFFGQGTRLTVV.

This clonotype was observed many times. This chain uses TRBV7-3 with TRBJ2-5; possible D gene TRBD1, 6 bases. CDR1 is SGHTA, CDR2 FQGTGA, per germline. Trimming took 3 bases from V and 4 from J, leaving 15 bases between them. This CDR3 has 15 amino acids. This chain's CDR3 is CASSFGTSERETQYF. CDR3 in DNA: TGTGCCAGCAGCTTCGGGACATCTGAGAGAGAGACCCAGTACTTC.

The rearrangement links TRBV5-1 to TRBJ2-5, with 8 nucleotides matching TRBD1. J lost 4 bases, V lost 3 bases, and 11 bases had no gene match. Germline V gene data show CDR1 as SGHRS and CDR2 as YFSETQ. CDR3 length: 16 residues. CDR3 DNA: TGCGCCAGCAGCTACCACTTATCCGGGACAGGAGAGACCCAGTACTTC. It translates to CASSYHLSGTGETQYF.

This clonotype was found many times. The chain carries TRBV12-3 or TRBV12-4 and TRBJ1-4; a weak D match, TRBD1 (5 bases). V was trimmed by 8 bases and J by 5 bases, leaving 18 bases between them. This CDR3 spans 15 amino acids. In nucleotides, the CDR3 is TGTGCCAGCCTCGGGGGGTTCGGGGTAAATGAAAAACTGTTTTTT. This codes for CASLGGFGVNEKLFF.

The chain recombines TRBV5-1 with TRBJ2-7; the D gene is possibly TRBD1 (7 bases). The CDR3 runs to 16 residues. Germline CDR1 SGHRS, CDR2 YFSETQ. V dropped 2 bases and J dropped 4 bases, with 19 bases sitting between them. The CDR3 coding sequence is TGCGCCAGCAGCTTTGGCTCCCTGACAGGGAGGTACGAGCAGTACTTC. Translation: CASSFGSLTGRYEQYF.

The rearrangement joins TRBV30 to TRBJ2-1, with 13 bases lining up with TRBD2. The germline V gene has CDR1 GTSNPN and CDR2 SVGIG (reference sequence). The CDR3 loop spans 15 amino acids. V lost 0 bases to trimming and J lost 10 bases; unmatched junction nucleotides: 6. The CDR3 nucleotides are TGTGCCTGGAGTGTTCCGGGACTAGCGGGACCCGAGCAGTTCTTC. Translating it yields CAWSVPGLAGPEQFF.